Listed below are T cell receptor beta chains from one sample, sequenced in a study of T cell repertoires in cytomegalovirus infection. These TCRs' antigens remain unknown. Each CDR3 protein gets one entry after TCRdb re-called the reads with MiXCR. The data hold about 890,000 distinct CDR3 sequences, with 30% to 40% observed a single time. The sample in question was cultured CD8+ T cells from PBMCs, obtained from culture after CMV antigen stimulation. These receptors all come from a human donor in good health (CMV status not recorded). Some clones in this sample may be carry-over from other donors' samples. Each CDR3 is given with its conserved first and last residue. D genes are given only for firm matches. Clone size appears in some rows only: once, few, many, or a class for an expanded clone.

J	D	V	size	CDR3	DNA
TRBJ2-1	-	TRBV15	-	CATSPGPGINEQFF	TGTGCCACCAGTCCGGGACCTGGGATCAATGAGCAGTTCTTC
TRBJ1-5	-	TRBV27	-	CASSSTGGGFNQPQHF	TGTGCCAGCAGTTCGACGGGAGGGGGGTTCAATCAGCCCCAGCATTTT
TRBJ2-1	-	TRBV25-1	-	CASSELGWNEQFF	TGTGCCAGCAGTGAATTAGGGTGGAATGAGCAGTTCTTC
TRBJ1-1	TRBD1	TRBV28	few	CASSLRGLKTEAFF	TGTGCCAGCAGTTTAAGGGGGCTGAAGACTGAAGCTTTCTTT
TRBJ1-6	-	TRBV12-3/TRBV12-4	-	CASSDRDNVFNFDSPLHF	TGTGCCAGCAGTGACCGGGACAACGTATTCAATTTTGATTCACCCCTCCACTTT
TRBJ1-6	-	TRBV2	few	CATGERSYNSPLHF	TGTGCCACCGGAGAGAGAAGCTATAATTCACCCCTCCACTTT
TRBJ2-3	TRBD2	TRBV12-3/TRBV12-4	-	CASSLVRLAGYTDTQYF	TGTGCCAGCAGTTTAGTTCGACTAGCGGGGTACACAGATACGCAGTATTTT
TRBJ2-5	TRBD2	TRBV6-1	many	CASMEIAGGLEETQYF	TGTGCCAGCATGGAAATAGCGGGGGGGCTCGAGGAGACCCAGTACTTC
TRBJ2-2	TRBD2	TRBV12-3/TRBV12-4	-	CASSPPSGATGELFF	TGTGCCAGCAGTCCTCCAAGCGGGGCTACCGGGGAGCTGTTTTTT
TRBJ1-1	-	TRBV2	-	CASPKAGYRSTEAFF	TGTGCCAGCCCTAAAGCTGGTTACAGATCCACTGAAGCTTTCTTT
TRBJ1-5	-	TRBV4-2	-	CASSQDESNQPQHF	TGTGCCAGCAGCCAAGATGAGAGTAATCAGCCCCAGCATTTT
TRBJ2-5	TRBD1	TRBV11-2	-	CASSPDRGRSETQYF	TGTGCCAGCAGCCCGGACAGGGGGCGAAGCGAGACCCAGTACTTC
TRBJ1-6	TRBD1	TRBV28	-	CASRPLRDRGDSPLHF	TGTGCCAGCAGGCCCCTCCGGGACAGGGGTGATTCACCCCTCCACTTT
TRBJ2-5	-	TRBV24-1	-	CATSDPEGSQDF	TGTGCCACCAGTGACCCGGAGGGTAGTCAAGATTTC
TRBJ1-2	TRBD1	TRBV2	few	CASRAGQALYGYTF	TGTGCCAGCAGGGCCGGACAGGCACTCTATGGCTACACCTTC
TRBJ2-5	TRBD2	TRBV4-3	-	CASSQGLAGPRETQYF	TGCGCCAGCAGCCAAGGACTAGCGGGACCAAGGGAGACCCAGTACTTC
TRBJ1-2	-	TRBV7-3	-	CASSLEWQYYGYTF	TGTGCCAGCAGCTTAGAATGGCAGTACTATGGCTACACCTTC
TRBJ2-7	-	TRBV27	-	CASITNQGPYEQYF	TGTGCCAGTATTACCAATCAGGGACCCTACGAGCAGTACTTC
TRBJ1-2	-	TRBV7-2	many	CASSLASQPVYGYTF	TGTGCCAGCAGCTTAGCGAGCCAGCCCGTCTATGGCTACACCTTC
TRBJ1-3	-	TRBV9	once	CASSVGKRIGVSGNTIYF	TGTGCCAGCAGCGTAGGGAAAAGAATTGGGGTGTCTGGAAACACCATATATTTT
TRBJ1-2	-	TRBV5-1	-	CASSSDSGYTF	TGCGCCAGCAGCTCGGATTCTGGCTACACCTTC
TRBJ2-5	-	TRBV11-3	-	CASSPGDARGQETQYF	TGTGCCAGCAGCCCCGGGGACGCCCGCGGGCAAGAGACCCAGTACTTC
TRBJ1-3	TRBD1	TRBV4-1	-	CASSQAQQGAGNTIYF	TGCGCCAGCAGCCAAGCCCAACAGGGGGCTGGAAACACCATATATTTT
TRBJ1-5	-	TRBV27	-	CASSSPGYSNQPQHF	TGTGCCAGCAGTTCTCCGGGTTATAGCAATCAGCCCCAGCATTTT
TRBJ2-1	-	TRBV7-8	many	CASSFRANSYNEQFF	TGTGCCAGCAGCTTTAGGGCCAACTCCTACAATGAGCAGTTCTTC
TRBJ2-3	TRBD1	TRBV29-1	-	CSVLQGIGDTQYF	TGCAGCGTCCTACAGGGGATTGGAGATACGCAGTATTTT
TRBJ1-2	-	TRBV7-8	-	CASSLASLQEGYTF	TGTGCCAGCAGCTTAGCATCCCTTCAAGAGGGCTACACCTTC
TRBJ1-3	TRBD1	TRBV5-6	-	CASSSSGTGYPGNTIYF	TGTGCCAGCAGCTCTTCCGGGACAGGGTATCCTGGAAACACCATATATTTT
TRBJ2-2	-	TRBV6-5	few	CASSYPRQGGTGELFF	TGTGCCAGCAGTTACCCGAGGCAGGGAGGCACCGGGGAGCTGTTTTTT
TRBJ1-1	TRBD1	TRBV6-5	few	CASTYATGTEAFF	TGTGCCAGCACTTACGCGACAGGGACTGAAGCTTTCTTT
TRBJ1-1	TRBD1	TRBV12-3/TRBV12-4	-	CASNRLEQGANTEAFF	TGTGCCAGCAACCGCCTGGAACAGGGGGCGAACACTGAAGCTTTCTTT
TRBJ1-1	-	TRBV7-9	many	CASSSARGDTEAFF	TGTGCCAGCAGCAGCGCTCGGGGGGACACTGAAGCTTTCTTT
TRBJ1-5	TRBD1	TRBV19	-	CASSIEGADSNQPQHF	TGTGCCAGTAGTATTGAGGGGGCCGATAGCAATCAGCCCCAGCATTTT
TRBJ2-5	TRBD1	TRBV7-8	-	CAIEGADGGQETQYF	TGTGCCATCGAGGGGGCCGATGGGGGACAAGAGACCCAGTACTTC
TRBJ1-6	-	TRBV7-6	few	CASSYSDSGDNSPLHF	TGTGCCAGCAGCTACTCGGACAGCGGGGATAATTCACCCCTCCACTTT
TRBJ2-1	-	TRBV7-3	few	CASSLGLPDEQFF	TGTGCCAGCAGCTTAGGTCTACCCGATGAGCAGTTCTTC
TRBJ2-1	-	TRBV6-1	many	CASSETNILAGEQFF	TGTGCCAGCAGTGAAACGAATATACTAGCCGGTGAGCAGTTCTTC
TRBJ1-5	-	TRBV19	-	CASSVRGSRDQPQHF	TGTGCCAGTAGTGTCAGAGGGAGCCGGGATCAGCCCCAGCATTTT
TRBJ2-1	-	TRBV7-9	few	CASSLFGPATGDSYNEQFF	TGTGCCAGCAGCTTATTTGGACCCGCTACAGGAGACTCCTACAATGAGCAGTTCTTC
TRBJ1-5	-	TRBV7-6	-	CASSLTPLGSGRVNNQPQHF	TGTGCCAGCAGCTTAACCCCTCTAGGAAGCGGCAGGGTTAACAATCAGCCCCAGCATTTT
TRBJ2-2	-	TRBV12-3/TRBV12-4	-	CASRSITSLGELFF	TGTGCCAGCAGATCGATAACCTCTCTTGGGGAGCTGTTTTTT
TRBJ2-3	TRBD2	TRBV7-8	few	CASSLLAGLSTDTQYF	TGTGCCAGCAGCTTATTAGCGGGGCTAAGCACAGATACGCAGTATTTT
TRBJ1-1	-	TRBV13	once	CANSAEGAEAFF	TGTGCCAACAGCGCCGAAGGAGCTGAAGCTTTCTTT
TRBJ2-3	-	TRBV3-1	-	CASSQDEGGAADTQYF	TGTGCCAGCAGCCAAGATGAGGGGGGGGCTGCGGATACGCAGTATTTT
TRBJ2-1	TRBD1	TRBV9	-	CASSVGGTGGLNEQFF	TGTGCCAGCAGCGTAGGCGGGACAGGGGGTCTCAATGAGCAGTTCTTC